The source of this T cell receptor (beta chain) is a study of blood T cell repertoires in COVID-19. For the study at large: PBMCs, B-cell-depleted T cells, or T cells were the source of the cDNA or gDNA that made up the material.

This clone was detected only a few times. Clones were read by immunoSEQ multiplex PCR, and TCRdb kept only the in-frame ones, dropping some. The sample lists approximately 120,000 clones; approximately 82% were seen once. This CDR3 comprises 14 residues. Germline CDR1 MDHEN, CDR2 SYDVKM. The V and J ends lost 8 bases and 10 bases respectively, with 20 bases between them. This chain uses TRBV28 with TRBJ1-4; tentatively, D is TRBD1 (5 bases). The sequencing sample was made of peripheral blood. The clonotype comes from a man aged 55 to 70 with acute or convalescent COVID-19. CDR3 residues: CASGGGTRSGKLFF. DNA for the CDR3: TGTGCCAGCGGCGGCGGGACTCGATCTGGAAAACTGTTTTTT. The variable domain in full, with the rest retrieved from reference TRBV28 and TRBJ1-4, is DVKVTQSSRYLVKRTGEKVFLECVQDMDHENMFWYRQDPGLGLRLIYFSYDVKMKEKGDIPEGYSVSREKKERFSLILESASTNQTSMYLCASGGGTRSGKLFFGSGTQLSVL.